This TCR beta chain comes out of a study of blood T cell repertoires in COVID-19. Overall study: There were acute and convalescent COVID-19 samples, and they came from the United States, Italy and Spain. In each case, the material was cDNA or gDNA derived from T cells, B-cell-depleted T cells, or PBMCs.

The trim removed 8 bases at V and 8 bases at J, leaving 11 bases unmatched. The CDR3 totals 13 residues. Germline V CDR1 and CDR2: MRHNA, SNTAGT. How the authors handled the data: Nucleated cell counts were estimated from reference gene primer amplification. Assay used: immunoSEQ multiplex PCR; TCRdb lists only in-frame clones, some missing. That table is the source of V, J and clone size, and D and trimming were worked out from the DNA. The table has around 250,000 clones, more than 85% seen once. The sample taken for sequencing was peripheral blood. The source is a woman between 65 and 79 years old with active or convalescent COVID-19. The chain couples TRBV6-4 to TRBJ1-2; 7 bases map to TRBD1. The CDR3 DNA sequence: TGTGCCAGCTCTAAGGAGACAGGGTTAGGCTACACCTTC. It yields the protein CASSKETGLGYTF.